The clone carrying this T cell receptor (beta chain) was recorded a few times. Its specificity is unknown. The data were taken from a study of vaccination effects on CD4 cells after COVID-19. This table comes from immunoSEQ multiplex PCR, and its TCRdb copy is limited to in-frame clones, with some not included. The data hold 20,000 to 25,000 clones, with 55% to 75% observed a single time. V was clipped by 4 bases and J by 6 bases, with 9 bases between them. CDR1 is SGHAT, CDR2 FQNNGV, per germline. The CDR3 runs to 12 residues. Under the ViraFEST assay, PBMC were stimulated with viral peptide pools so that antigen-specific CD4+ T cells expanded. Sequencing was performed afterwards. Isolation of CD4+ T cells took place after ten to eleven days of culture. Neither prior SARS-CoV-2 infection nor positive nucleocapsid antibodies were present in the vaccine recipients. Study observations and caveats: Convalescent patients were scarce, and early post-infection timepoints were absent. After vaccination, at late timepoints, clones induced by infection and by vaccine contracted markedly.

Specimen: CD4+ T cells from PBMCs cultured with HCoV-NL63 spike peptides, collected before COVID-19 vaccination. This sequence originates from a human donor who received a COVID-19 vaccine. The chain uses TRBV11-2 and TRBJ1-1; the D is unclear. In DNA, the CDR3 is TGTGCCAGCAGCTACCAGATTCCTGAAGCTTTCTTT. Amino acids: CASSYQIPEAFF.